Below are 9 T cell receptor beta chains sequenced from a single sample in a study of regulatory T cells in long-lasting Graves disease. The time point: newly diagnosed GD, antithyroid drugs for less than 3 months. Following extraction of RNA from PBMCs, that RNA was used to make the TCR library. Arm-PCR of CDR3 regions and iRepertoire HTBI primers were used to build TCR beta libraries. TCRdb reprocessed the multiplex PCR reads via MiXCR and lists one record per CDR3 protein. The repertoire has a few hundred thousand distinct CDR3 sequences, 12% to 15% of them found once; the top ten carry over 15%. The sample was also linked to a second study, of T cells in Graves' hyperthyroidism and ophthalmopathy.

This specimen consisted of peripheral blood mononuclear cells (PBMCs), obtained at new diagnosis, from a patient treated with antithyroid drugs. The receptor source for this set is a woman between 45 and 60 years old with Graves disease.

The table lists this clonotype with many counts. The rearrangement uses TRBV20-1 and TRBJ2-5; 14 bases fit TRBD2. V was clipped by 4 bases and J by 5 bases; unmatched bases: 12. The germline V gene encodes CDR1 DFQATT and CDR2 SNEGSKA (reference sequence). CDR3 size: 17 residues. The CDR3 region is CSATATSGRASWETQYF. The CDR3, as DNA: TGCAGTGCTACCGCGACTAGCGGGAGGGCAAGTTGGGAGACCCAGTACTTC.

As to this clonotype: Possible read error: a much larger clone is one base away. The CDR3 loop is CASSLDGGGTYNEQFF. CDR3 coding DNA: TGCGCCAGCAGCTTGGATGGGGGAGGGACCTACAATGAGCAGTTCTTC. V gene TRBV5-1 combines with J gene TRBJ2-1; 7 bases match TRBD2. The CDR3 covers 16 residues. Germline V gives CDR1 SGHRS, CDR2 YFSETQ. Trimming took 0 bases from V and 2 from J; bases not matched to a gene: 5.

In DNA form, the CDR3 reads TGCAGTGCTAACCGGGACATAAATCAGCCCCAGCATTTT. This translates into CSANRDINQPQHF. The J gene is TRBJ1-5, the V gene TRBV20-1, with a weak D call TRBD1 (6 bases). Germline assignment: CDR1 DFQATT and CDR2 SNEGSKA (reference sequence). The CDR3 contains 13 residues. With 4 bases removed from V and 4 bases from J, the gap between germline ends came to 11 bases.

This clonotype was recorded at least ten times. The V and J genes are TRBV5-1 and TRBJ2-7; 9 nucleotides match TRBD1. The CDR3 sequence is 17 residues long. J gave up 2 bases and V 0 bases, and 9 bases lay outside the gene matches. Germline V gene lookup returns CDR1 SGHRS and CDR2 YFSETQ. DNA of the CDR3: TGCGCCAGCAGCTTGGACCCGGCGGGACAGGGACCCTACGAGCAGTACTTC. The encoded protein is CASSLDPAGQGPYEQYF.

This clonotype was found many times. The V call is TRBV5-1, the J call TRBJ2-3, with D perhaps matching TRBD1 or TRBD2 (5 bases each). With 4 bases removed from V and 4 bases from J, the gap between germline ends came to 13 bases. Germline V gene lookup returns CDR1 SGHRS and CDR2 YFSETQ. This CDR3 is 14 amino acids long. The CDR3 nucleotides are TGCGCCAGCAGCGGCCGGGGCCTCGCAGATACGCAGTATTTT. The encoded protein is CASSGRGLADTQYF.

This clonotype was counted at least ten times. The rearrangement links TRBV18 to TRBJ1-1, with D possibly TRBD1 on 5 matching bases. Germline CDR1 KGHSH, CDR2 LQKENI. Trimming pared 3 bases from V and 3 bases from J, leaving 8 bases between. The CDR3 length is 13 residues. In DNA, the CDR3 is TGTGCCAGCTCACCGCAGGGTTACACTGAAGCTTTCTTT. This codes for CASSPQGYTEAFF.

This clonotype was observed many times. The chain links TRBV29-1 to TRBJ2-1; TRBD2 might be the D (5 bases). V lost 4 bases to trimming and J lost 1 base, with 11 bases between them. The CDR3 loop spans 14 amino acids. From germline, CDR1 is SQVTM and CDR2 ANQGSEA. The CDR3 loop is CSVGGLNSYNEQFF. In nucleotides, the CDR3 is TGCAGCGTTGGCGGACTGAATTCCTACAATGAGCAGTTCTTC.

As regards this clonotype: A much bigger clone sits one base away, suggesting this may be a read error. The V call is TRBV11-2, the J call TRBJ1-1, with D maybe TRBD1 (6 bases). Germline CDR1 and CDR2: SGHAT and FQNNGV. This CDR3 region has 14 residues. CDR3 sequence reads: CASRYGTMNTEALF. The CDR3 bases are TGTGCCAGCAGATACGGGACAATGAACACTGAAGCTCTCTTT.

The chain links TRBV6-1 to TRBJ2-7; 9 positions agree with TRBD1. Per the germline V gene, CDR1 is MNHNS and CDR2 is SASEGT. The CDR3 consists of 14 residues. V was clipped by 6 bases and J by 5 bases; unmatched bases: 8. DNA of the CDR3: TGTGCCAGCAGCTACCGGGACAGGGACCACGAGCAGTACTTC. Amino acid sequence: CASSYRDRDHEQYF.